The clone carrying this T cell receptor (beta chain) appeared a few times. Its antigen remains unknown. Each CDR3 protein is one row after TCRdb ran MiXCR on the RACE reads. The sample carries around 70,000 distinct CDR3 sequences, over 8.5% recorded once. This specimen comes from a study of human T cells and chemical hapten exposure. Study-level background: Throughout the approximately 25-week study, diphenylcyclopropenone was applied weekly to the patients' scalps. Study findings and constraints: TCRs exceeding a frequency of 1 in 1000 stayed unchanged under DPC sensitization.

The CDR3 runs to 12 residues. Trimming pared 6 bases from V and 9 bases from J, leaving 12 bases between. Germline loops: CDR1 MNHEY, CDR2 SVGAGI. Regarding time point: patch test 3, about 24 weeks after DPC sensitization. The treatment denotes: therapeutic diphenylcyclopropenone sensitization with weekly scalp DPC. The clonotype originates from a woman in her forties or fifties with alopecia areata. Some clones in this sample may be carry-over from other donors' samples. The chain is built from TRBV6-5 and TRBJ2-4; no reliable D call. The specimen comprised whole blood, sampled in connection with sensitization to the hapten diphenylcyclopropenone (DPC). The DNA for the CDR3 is TGTGCCAGCAGGGGTAGCCGTTCCATTCAGTACTTC. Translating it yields CASRGSRSIQYF.